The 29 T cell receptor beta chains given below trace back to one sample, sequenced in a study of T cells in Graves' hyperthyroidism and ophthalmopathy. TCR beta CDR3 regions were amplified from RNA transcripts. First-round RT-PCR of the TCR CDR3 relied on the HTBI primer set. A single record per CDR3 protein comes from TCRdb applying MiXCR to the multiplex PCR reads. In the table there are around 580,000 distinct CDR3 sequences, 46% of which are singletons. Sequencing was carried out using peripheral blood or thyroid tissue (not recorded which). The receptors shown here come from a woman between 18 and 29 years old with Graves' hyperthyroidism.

CDR3 loop: CASRDRDSYGYTF. Here the CDR3 DNA reads TGTGCCAGCAGGGACAGGGACAGCTACGGCTACACCTTC. This sequence joins TRBV6-5 and TRBJ1-2; 8 positions agree with TRBD1. V trimming: 6 bases; J trimming: 8 bases; junction bases outside the gene matches: 8. CDR3 length equals 13 residues. CDR1 is MNHEY and CDR2 is SVGAGI in the germline V gene.

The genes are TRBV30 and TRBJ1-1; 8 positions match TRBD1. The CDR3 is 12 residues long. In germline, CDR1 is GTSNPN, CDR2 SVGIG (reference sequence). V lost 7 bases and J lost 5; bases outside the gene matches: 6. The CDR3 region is CASRTGWTEAFF. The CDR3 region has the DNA TGTGCCTCGCGGACAGGGTGGACTGAAGCTTTCTTT.

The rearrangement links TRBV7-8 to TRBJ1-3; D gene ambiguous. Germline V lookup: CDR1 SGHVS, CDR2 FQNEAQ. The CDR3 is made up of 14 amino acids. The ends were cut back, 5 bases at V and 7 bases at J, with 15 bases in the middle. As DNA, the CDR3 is TGTGCCAGCAGCCCCTACACCTCGGCGAACACCATATATTTT. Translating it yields CASSPYTSANTIYF.

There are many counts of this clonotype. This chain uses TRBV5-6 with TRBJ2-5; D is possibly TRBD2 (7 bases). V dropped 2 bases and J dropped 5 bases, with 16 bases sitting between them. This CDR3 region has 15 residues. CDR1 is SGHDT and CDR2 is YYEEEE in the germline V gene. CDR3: CASSLVWTRGETQYF. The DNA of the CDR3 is TGTGCCAGCAGCTTAGTCTGGACTAGGGGGGAGACCCAGTACTTC.

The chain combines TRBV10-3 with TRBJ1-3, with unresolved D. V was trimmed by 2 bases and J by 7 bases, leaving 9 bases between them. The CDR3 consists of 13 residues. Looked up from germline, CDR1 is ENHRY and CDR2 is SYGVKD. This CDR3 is CAISERAGNTIYF. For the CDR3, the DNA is TGTGCCATCAGTGAGCGAGCGGGCAACACCATATATTTT.

The CDR3 nucleotides read TGTGCCAGCAGGTTTGGGGGCGGGTACACCTTC. Amino acid sequence: CASRFGGGYTF. The chain is built from TRBV27 and TRBJ1-2, with a weak D call TRBD1 (6 bases). CDR1 is MNHEY, CDR2 SMNVEV, per germline (reference sequence). CDR3 length equals 11 residues. The V end lost 6 bases, the J end lost 11 bases, and 13 bases lay between the germline ends.

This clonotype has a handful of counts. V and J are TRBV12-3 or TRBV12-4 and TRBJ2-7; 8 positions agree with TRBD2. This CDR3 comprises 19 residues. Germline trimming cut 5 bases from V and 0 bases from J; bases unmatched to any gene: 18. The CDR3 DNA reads TGTGCCAGCAGTGTAGGGGAACTAGCGGAAAACTGGAGCTCCTACGAGCAGTACTTC. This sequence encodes CASSVGELAENWSSYEQYF.

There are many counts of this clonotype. CDR3 DNA: TGTGCCAGCAGCCAAGATCGACAGGCGGGTTTAATCCGTGAAAAACTGTTTTTT. It specifies CASSQDRQAGLIREKLFF. The J gene is TRBJ1-4, the V gene TRBV4-2; the D gene is possibly TRBD1 (6 bases). V dropped 0 bases and J dropped 7 bases, with 21 bases sitting between them. Germline V gene lookup returns CDR1 LGHNA and CDR2 YNFKEQ. This CDR3 has 18 residues.

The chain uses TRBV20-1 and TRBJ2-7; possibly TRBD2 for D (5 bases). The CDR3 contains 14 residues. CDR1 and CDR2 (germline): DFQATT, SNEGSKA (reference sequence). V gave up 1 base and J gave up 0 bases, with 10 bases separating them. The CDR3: CSARVEGHSYEQYF. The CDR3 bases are TGCAGTGCTAGAGTAGAGGGCCACTCCTACGAGCAGTACTTC.

CDR3 in amino acids: CASSERVGYTF. In nucleotides, the CDR3 is TGCGCCAGCAGCGAGAGGGTGGGCTACACCTTC. This chain joins TRBV5-1 and TRBJ1-2; D call uncertain. This CDR3 is 11 amino acids long. Germline V gene sequence: CDR1 SGHRS, CDR2 YFSETQ. Trimming took 4 bases from V and 8 from J, leaving 9 bases between them.

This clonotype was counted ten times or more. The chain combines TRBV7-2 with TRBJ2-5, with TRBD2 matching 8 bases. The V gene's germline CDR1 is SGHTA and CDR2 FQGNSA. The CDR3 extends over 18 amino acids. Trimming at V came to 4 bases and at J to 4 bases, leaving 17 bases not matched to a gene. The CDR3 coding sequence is TGTGCCAGCAGCTCGCTACTAGCGGCCTATGGAGGGGGAGAGACCCAGTACTTC. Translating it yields CASSSLLAAYGGGETQYF.

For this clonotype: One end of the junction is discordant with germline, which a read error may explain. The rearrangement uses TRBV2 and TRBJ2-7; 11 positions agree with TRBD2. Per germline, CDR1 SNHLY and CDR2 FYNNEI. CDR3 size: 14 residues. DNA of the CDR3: TGTGCCGGCAGCCGACTAGCGGGGACCTACGAGCAGTACTTC. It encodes CAGSRLAGTYEQYF. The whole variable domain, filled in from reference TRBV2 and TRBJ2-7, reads EPEVTQTPSHQVTQMGQEVILRCVPISNHLYFYWYRQILGQKVEFLVSFYNNEISEKSEIFDDQFSVERPDGSNFTLKIRSTKLEDSAMYFCAGSRLAGTYEQYFGPGTRLTVT.

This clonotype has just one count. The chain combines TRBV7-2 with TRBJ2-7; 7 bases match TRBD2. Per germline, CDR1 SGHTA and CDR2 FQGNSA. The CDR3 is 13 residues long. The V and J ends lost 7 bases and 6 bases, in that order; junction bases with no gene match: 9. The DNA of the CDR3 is TGTGCCAGCAAACGGGGGAGGGCCGTCGAGCAGTACTTC. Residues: CASKRGRAVEQYF.

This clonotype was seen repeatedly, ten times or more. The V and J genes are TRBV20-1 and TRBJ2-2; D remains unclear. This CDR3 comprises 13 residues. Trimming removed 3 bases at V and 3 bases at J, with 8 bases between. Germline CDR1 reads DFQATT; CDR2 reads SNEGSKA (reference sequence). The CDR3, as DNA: TGCAGTGCTAGGATCAATTACACCGGGGAGCTGTTTTTT. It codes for CSARINYTGELFF.

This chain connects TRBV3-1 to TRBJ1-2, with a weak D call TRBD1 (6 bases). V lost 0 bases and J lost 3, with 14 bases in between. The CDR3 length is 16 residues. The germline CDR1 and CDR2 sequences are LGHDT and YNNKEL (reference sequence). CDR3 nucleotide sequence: TGTGCCAGCAGCCAAGACGGGGGCGCCGGCTACTATGGCTACACCTTC. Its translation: CASSQDGGAGYYGYTF.

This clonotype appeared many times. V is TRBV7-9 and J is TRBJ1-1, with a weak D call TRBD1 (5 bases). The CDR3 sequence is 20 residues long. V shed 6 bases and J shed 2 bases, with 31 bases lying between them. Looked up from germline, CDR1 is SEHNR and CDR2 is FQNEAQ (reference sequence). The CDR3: CASSPLGGSKRSGLNTEAFF. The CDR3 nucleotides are TGTGCCAGCAGTCCCTTGGGAGGGTCCAAACGGTCAGGGCTTAACACTGAAGCTTTCTTT.

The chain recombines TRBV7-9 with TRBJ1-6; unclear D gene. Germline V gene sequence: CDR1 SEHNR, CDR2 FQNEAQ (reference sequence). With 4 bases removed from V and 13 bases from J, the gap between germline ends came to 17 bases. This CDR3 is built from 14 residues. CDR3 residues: CASSSPPDWQPLHF. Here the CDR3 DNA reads TGTGCCAGCAGCTCCCCGCCTGATTGGCAGCCCCTCCACTTT.

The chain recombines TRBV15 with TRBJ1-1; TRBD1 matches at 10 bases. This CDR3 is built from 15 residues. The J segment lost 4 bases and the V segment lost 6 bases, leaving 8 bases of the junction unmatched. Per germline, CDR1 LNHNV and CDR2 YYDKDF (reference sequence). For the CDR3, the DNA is TGTGCCACCAGTAGAAATGGACAGGGGGGCACTGAAGCTTTCTTT. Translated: CATSRNGQGGTEAFF.

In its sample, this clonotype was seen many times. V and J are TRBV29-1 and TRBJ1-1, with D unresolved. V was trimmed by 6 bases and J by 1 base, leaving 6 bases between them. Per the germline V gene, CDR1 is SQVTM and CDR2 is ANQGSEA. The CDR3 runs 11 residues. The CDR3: CSVSGNTEAFF. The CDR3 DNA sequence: TGCAGCGTGTCGGGGAACACTGAAGCTTTCTTT.

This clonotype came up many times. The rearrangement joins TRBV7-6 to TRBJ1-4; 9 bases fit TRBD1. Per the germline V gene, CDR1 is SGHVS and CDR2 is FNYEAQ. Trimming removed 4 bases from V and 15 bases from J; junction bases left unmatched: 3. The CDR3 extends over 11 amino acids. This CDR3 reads CASSSGTGMFF. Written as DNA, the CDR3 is TGTGCCAGCAGCTCAGGGACAGGGATGTTTTTT. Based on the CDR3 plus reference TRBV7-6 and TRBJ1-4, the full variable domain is GAGVSQSPRYKVTKRGQDVALRCDPISGHVSLYWYRQALGQGPEFLTYFNYEAQQDKSGLPNDRFSAERPEGSISTLTIQRTEQRDSAMYRCASSSGTGMFFGSGTQLSVL.

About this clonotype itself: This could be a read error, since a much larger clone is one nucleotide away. DNA for the CDR3: TGTGCCATCAGGGGGGCGGGACAGCGGACACACTATGGCTACACCTTC. It encodes CAIRGAGQRTHYGYTF. The V and J genes are TRBV10-3 and TRBJ1-2; 7 positions match TRBD1. Per the germline V gene, CDR1 is ENHRY and CDR2 is SYGVKD. This CDR3 is built from 16 residues. V lost 6 bases to trimming and J lost 3 bases; unmatched junction nucleotides: 13.

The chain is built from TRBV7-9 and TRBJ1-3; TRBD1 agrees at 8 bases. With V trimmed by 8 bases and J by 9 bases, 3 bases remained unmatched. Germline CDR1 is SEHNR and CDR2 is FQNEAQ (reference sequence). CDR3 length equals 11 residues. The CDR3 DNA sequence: TGTGCCAGCGGACAGGGAGGCACCATATATTTT. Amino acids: CASGQGGTIYF.

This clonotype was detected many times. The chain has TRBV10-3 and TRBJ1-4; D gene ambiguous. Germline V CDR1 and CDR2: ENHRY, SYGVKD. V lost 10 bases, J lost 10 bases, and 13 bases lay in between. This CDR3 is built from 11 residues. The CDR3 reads CASSKEGKLFF. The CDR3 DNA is TGTGCCAGCTCGAAGGAGGGAAAACTGTTTTTT.

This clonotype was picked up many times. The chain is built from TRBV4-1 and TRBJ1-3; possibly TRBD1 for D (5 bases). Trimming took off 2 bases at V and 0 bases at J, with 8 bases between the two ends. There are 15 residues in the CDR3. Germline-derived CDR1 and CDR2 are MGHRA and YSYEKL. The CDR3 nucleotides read TGCGCCAGCAGCCAACCTGGGACCTCTGGAAACACCATATATTTT. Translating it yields CASSQPGTSGNTIYF.

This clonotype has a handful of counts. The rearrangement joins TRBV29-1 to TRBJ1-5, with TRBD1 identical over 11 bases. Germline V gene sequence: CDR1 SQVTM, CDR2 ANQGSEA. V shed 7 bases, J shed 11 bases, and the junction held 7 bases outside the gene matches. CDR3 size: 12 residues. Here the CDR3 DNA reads TGCAGCGGGGGACAGGGGGAAGAGACCCAGCATTTT. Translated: CSGGQGEETQHF.

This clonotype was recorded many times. The CDR3 here is CASSEPGRYEKLFF. CDR3 DNA sequence: TGTGCCAGCAGTGAACCGGGGAGGTATGAAAAACTGTTTTTT. The chain links TRBV25-1 to TRBJ1-4; no clear D. Trimming pared 2 bases from V and 6 bases from J, leaving 10 bases between. CDR3 size: 14 residues. CDR1 is MGHDK and CDR2 is SYGVNS in the germline V gene.

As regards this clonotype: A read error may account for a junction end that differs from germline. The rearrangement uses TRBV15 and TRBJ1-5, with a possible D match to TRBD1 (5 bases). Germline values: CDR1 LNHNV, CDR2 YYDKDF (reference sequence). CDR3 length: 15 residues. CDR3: CATSTGRDGYQPRHF. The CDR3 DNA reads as TGTGCCACCAGCACGGGAAGGGACGGATATCAGCCCCGGCATTTT.

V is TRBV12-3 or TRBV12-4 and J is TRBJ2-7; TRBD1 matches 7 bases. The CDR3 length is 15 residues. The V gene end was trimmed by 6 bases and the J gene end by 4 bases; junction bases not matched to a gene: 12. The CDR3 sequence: CASRERGLGGYEQYF. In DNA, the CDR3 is TGTGCCAGCAGAGAAAGGGGGCTTGGTGGGTACGAGCAGTACTTC.

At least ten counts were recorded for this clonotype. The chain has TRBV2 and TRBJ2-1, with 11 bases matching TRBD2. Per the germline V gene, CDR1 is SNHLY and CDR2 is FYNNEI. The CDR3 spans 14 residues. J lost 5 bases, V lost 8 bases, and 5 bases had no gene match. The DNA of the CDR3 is TGTGCCAGCCTGGGACTAGCGGCCAACAATGAGCAGTTCTTC. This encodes CASLGLAANNEQFF.